A selection of T cell receptor beta chains follows, all from one sample in a study of cytomegalovirus exposure and HLA in healthy donors. Generated by immunoSEQ multiplex PCR, the TCRdb table keeps only in-frame clones and is missing some. This table has 200,000 to 250,000 clones, 70% to 80% appearing once. The sequenced sample was PBMCs. The receptor source for this set is a male donor in good health and CMV-seronegative. The CDR3 runs from the conserved cysteine through the conserved F or W. D genes are given only for firm matches. The size field is filled for only some rows; it gives once, few, many or a size class.

v_call	j_call	d_call	clone_size	cdr3_aa	cdr3_nt
TRBV9	TRBJ1-6	NA	NA	CASSTGAGDSPLHF	TGTGCCAGCAGCACCGGAGCAGGGGATTCACCCCTCCACTTT
TRBV11-2	TRBJ2-7	TRBD1	NA	CASSSTRTGYSYEQYF	TGTGCCAGCAGCTCTACCCGGACAGGGTACTCCTACGAGCAGTACTTC
TRBV5-1	TRBJ1-4	NA	NA	CASSLTVGNEKLFF	TGCGCCAGCAGCCTGACAGTGGGTAATGAAAAACTGTTTTTT
TRBV6-5	TRBJ2-3	NA	NA	CASSYSSIGSTDTQYF	TGTGCCAGCAGTTACTCGAGTATCGGGAGTACAGATACGCAGTATTTT
TRBV28	TRBJ2-3	NA	NA	CASSSLTRTDTQYF	TGTGCCAGCAGTTCCCTTACACGCACAGATACGCAGTATTTT
TRBV18	TRBJ2-1	TRBD1	NA	CASSPIGTGVYNEQFF	TGTGCCAGCTCACCGATAGGGACAGGGGTCTACAATGAGCAGTTCTTC
TRBV9	TRBJ1-3	TRBD1	NA	CASSKFLGTAGNTIYF	TGTGCCAGCAGCAAATTTCTCGGGACAGCTGGAAACACCATATATTTT
TRBV7-9	TRBJ2-2	TRBD1	NA	CASSLAGGGTGELFF	TGTGCCAGCAGCTTAGCAGGGGGCGGTACCGGGGAGCTGTTTTTT
TRBV5-1	TRBJ2-3	TRBD2	NA	CASSRGAGGRTDTQYF	TGCGCCAGCAGCCGAGGGGCGGGAGGCCGCACAGATACGCAGTATTTT
TRBV5-1	TRBJ2-3	TRBD2	NA	CASSSNRLAGVADTQYF	TGCGCCAGCAGCTCCAACCGACTAGCGGGAGTCGCAGATACGCAGTATTTT
TRBV4-1	TRBJ2-3	NA	NA	CASSPAGDTQYF	TGCGCCAGCAGCCCTGCGGGGGATACGCAGTATTTT
TRBV9	TRBJ2-3	TRBD2	NA	CASSVATSGSGGTDTQYF	TGTGCCAGCAGCGTAGCCACTAGCGGGAGTGGAGGCACAGATACGCAGTATTTT
TRBV27	TRBJ2-7	TRBD1	NA	CASRLGTGTGVYEQYF	TGTGCCAGCAGGCTGGGCACCGGGACAGGGGTCTACGAGCAGTACTTC
TRBV28	TRBJ2-7	NA	NA	CASSLVSGAPPEQYF	TGTGCCAGCAGTTTGGTCTCGGGAGCGCCCCCAGAGCAGTACTTC
TRBV4-1	TRBJ2-1	NA	NA	CASSQQGYNEQFF	TGCGCCAGCAGCCAACAGGGTTACAATGAGCAGTTCTTC
TRBV10-1	TRBJ2-3	NA	NA	CASSDPMGGFTDTQYF	TGCGCCAGCAGTGACCCAATGGGAGGTTTCACAGATACGCAGTATTTT
TRBV7-9	TRBJ2-7	TRBD1	NA	CASSSPGTGRLARMYEQYF	TGTGCCAGCAGCTCCCCCGGGACAGGACGTCTCGCGCGGATGTACGAGCAGTACTTC
TRBV28	TRBJ1-5	TRBD1	NA	CASSPTQGGAGNQPQHF	TGTGCCAGCAGCCCTACTCAAGGGGGCGCAGGCAATCAGCCCCAGCATTTT
TRBV19	TRBJ1-6	NA	NA	CATPGPRNSPLHF	TGTGCCACCCCGGGTCCTCGAAATTCACCCCTCCACTTT
TRBV29-1	TRBJ2-5	NA	NA	CSVITPGFGETQYF	TGCAGCGTCATTACCCCAGGGTTCGGAGAGACCCAGTACTTC
TRBV5-4	TRBJ2-7	NA	NA	CASSLGNSYEQYF	TGTGCCAGCAGCTTGGGTAACTCCTACGAGCAGTACTTC
TRBV5-1	TRBJ2-7	TRBD1	NA	CASSPGTEMYEQYF	TGCGCCAGCAGCCCTGGGACAGAGATGTACGAGCAGTACTTC
TRBV11-3	TRBJ1-1	NA	NA	CASSFAGAGTEAFF	TGTGCCAGCAGCTTTGCGGGGGCGGGTACTGAAGCTTTCTTT
TRBV12-2	TRBJ1-3	NA	few	CASRHRVSGNTIYF	TGTGCAAGTCGCCACAGGGTATCTGGAAACACCATATATTTT
TRBV5-6	TRBJ1-2	TRBD1	NA	CASSFGTGEGYTF	TGTGCCAGCAGCTTCGGGACAGGGGAGGGCTACACCTTC
TRBV5-1	TRBJ2-2	TRBD2	few	CASGGLQNTGELFF	TGCGCCAGCGGGGGACTACAGAACACCGGGGAGCTGTTTTTT
TRBV9	TRBJ1-1	TRBD1	NA	CASSVPSTGEVSGVNTEAFF	TGTGCCAGCAGCGTCCCTTCGACAGGGGAGGTATCGGGGGTGAACACTGAAGCTTTCTTT
TRBV6-6	TRBJ2-2	NA	NA	CASSYSRSSRELFF	TGTGCCAGCAGTTACTCGAGGAGCAGCCGGGAGCTGTTTTTT
TRBV9	TRBJ1-3	TRBD1	NA	CASSPGQGVNTIYF	TGTGCCAGCAGCCCCGGACAGGGTGTAAACACCATATATTTT
TRBV6-1	TRBJ1-1	NA	NA	CASSLEANTEAFF	TGTGCCAGCAGCCTCGAAGCGAACACTGAAGCTTTCTTT
TRBV6-5	TRBJ2-7	TRBD2	NA	CASSRGTSGSYEQYF	TGTGCCAGCAGCCGCGGGACTAGCGGTTCCTACGAGCAGTACTTC
TRBV10-1	TRBJ2-3	NA	NA	CASSDVRRSTDTQYF	TGCGCCAGCAGTGACGTTCGGAGAAGCACAGATACGCAGTATTTT
TRBV6-6	TRBJ2-2	NA	few	CASSYDRNTGELFF	TGTGCCAGCAGTTATGACAGAAACACCGGGGAGCTGTTTTTT
TRBV7-9	TRBJ2-1	NA	NA	CASSLGVGRYNEQFF	TGTGCCAGCAGCTTGGGCGTGGGCCGCTACAATGAGCAGTTCTTC
TRBV10-2	TRBJ2-1	NA	few	CASSEFNGGGGNEQFF	TGCGCCAGCAGTGAGTTTAACGGGGGAGGTGGCAATGAGCAGTTCTTC
TRBV25-1	TRBJ1-1	NA	few	CASRVAPSENTEAFF	TGTGCCAGCAGGGTTGCCCCCAGTGAGAACACTGAAGCTTTCTTT
TRBV6-5	TRBJ2-5	TRBD1	NA	CASRNRGRETQYF	TGTGCCAGCAGGAACAGGGGGCGAGAGACCCAGTACTTC
TRBV27	TRBJ1-4	NA	NA	CASSLLVTQGGAFEKLFF	TGTGCCAGCAGTTTATTGGTGACGCAGGGAGGGGCCTTTGAAAAACTGTTTTTT
TRBV5-1	TRBJ2-5	NA	NA	CASSLALGGIGTQYF	TGCGCCAGCAGCTTGGCTCTAGGAGGGATCGGGACCCAGTACTTC
TRBV19	TRBJ2-7	TRBD2	NA	CASSAWTSGRTYEQYF	TGTGCCAGTAGTGCCTGGACTAGCGGGCGAACCTACGAGCAGTACTTC
TRBV28	TRBJ1-1	NA	few	CASSSGGVNTEAFF	TGTGCCAGCAGTTCCGGGGGGGTCAACACTGAAGCTTTCTTT
TRBV7-2	TRBJ2-7	NA	NA	CASSRTDSTYEQYF	TGTGCCAGCAGCCGCACGGACTCGACCTACGAGCAGTACTTC
TRBV6-1	TRBJ2-7	TRBD1	NA	CASRRDRGLYEQYF	TGTGCCAGCAGGAGAGACAGGGGGCTCTACGAGCAGTACTTC
TRBV5-1	TRBJ2-2	NA	NA	CASSLTATSLKGGLFF	TGCGCCAGCAGCTTGACCGCGACTAGCCTTAAAGGGGGGCTGTTTTTT
TRBV9	TRBJ1-1	TRBD1	NA	CASSPRTGSEAFF	TGTGCCAGCAGCCCCCGGACAGGTTCTGAAGCTTTCTTT
TRBV7-9	TRBJ2-1	TRBD2	NA	CSSRVAGAGYNEQFF	TGTTCCAGCAGAGTAGCGGGAGCGGGGTACAATGAGCAGTTCTTC
TRBV6-6	TRBJ1-6	TRBD1	NA	CASSSTGGNSPLHF	TGTGCCAGCAGTTCGACAGGGGGAAATTCACCCCTCCACTTT
TRBV18	TRBJ2-7	NA	NA	CASSPSGSYEQYF	TGTGCCAGCTCACCTAGCGGCTCCTACGAGCAGTACTTC
TRBV7-3	TRBJ2-5	TRBD2	NA	CASTPSGGSMETQYF	TGTGCCAGCACCCCTAGCGGGGGGAGTATGGAGACCCAGTACTTC